This T cell receptor beta chain was obtained from a study of blood T cell repertoires in COVID-19. On the study more broadly: T cells, B-cell-depleted T cells, or PBMCs supplied cDNA or gDNA.

The repertoire was sequenced with immunoSEQ multiplex PCR; TCRdb's copy has only in-frame clones and lacks some. The sample has 140,000 or so clones; 85% to 90% are singletons. Germline-derived CDR1 and CDR2 are SGDLS and YYNGEE. This CDR3 has 14 residues. The V and J ends lost 4 bases and 1 base, in that order; junction bases with no gene match: 5. The origin of this receptor is a man aged 55 to 69 who had recovered from COVID-19. This sequence joins TRBV9 and TRBJ2-7, with 7 bases aligning to TRBD1. Material for sequencing was PBMCs or T cells enriched from blood (not recorded which). The CDR3 sequence is CASSPHRGSYEQYF. The CDR3 DNA reads as TGTGCCAGCAGCCCGCACAGGGGTTCCTACGAGCAGTACTTC.